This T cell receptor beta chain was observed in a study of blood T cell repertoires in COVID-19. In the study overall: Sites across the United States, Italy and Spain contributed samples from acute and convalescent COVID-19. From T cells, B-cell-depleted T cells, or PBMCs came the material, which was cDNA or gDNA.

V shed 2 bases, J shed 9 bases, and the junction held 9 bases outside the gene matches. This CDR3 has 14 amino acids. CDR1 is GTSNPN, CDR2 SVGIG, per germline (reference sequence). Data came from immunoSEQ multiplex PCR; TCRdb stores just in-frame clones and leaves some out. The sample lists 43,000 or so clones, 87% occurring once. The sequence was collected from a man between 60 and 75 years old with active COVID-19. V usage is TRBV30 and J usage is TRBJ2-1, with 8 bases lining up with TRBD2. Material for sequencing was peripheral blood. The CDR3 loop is CAWSRGGGLLEQFF. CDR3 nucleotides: TGTGCCTGGAGTCGGGGGGGAGGGTTGCTTGAGCAGTTCTTC.